This T cell receptor (beta chain) derives from a study of beta chain features in type 1 diabetes. V was clipped by 2 bases and J by 6 bases, with 10 bases between them. The CDR3 runs to 13 residues. Germline CDR1 reads SNHLY; CDR2 reads FYNNEI. TCRB transcripts that were expressed got sequenced, as all of the isolated RNA had been reverse transcribed. Produced via immunoSEQ multiplex PCR; TCRdb's table is partial and in-frame only. The repertoire has around 170,000 clones, 7.5% to 9.5% of them found once; the top ten carry over 2%. This clone was picked up a small number of times. Sequencing was performed on central memory CD4+ T cells from blood. The chain joins TRBV2 to TRBJ1-2; possible D gene TRBD1, 6 bases. The receptor comes from a woman aged 18-35 years in good health. The CDR3 is CASSERAGDGYTF. CDR3 coding DNA: TGTGCCAGCAGTGAAAGGGCAGGGGATGGCTACACCTTC. Looking up the rest from reference TRBV2 and TRBJ1-2 gives the full variable domain: EPEVTQTPSHQVTQMGQEVILRCVPISNHLYFYWYRQILGQKVEFLVSFYNNEISEKSEIFDDQFSVERPDGSNFTLKIRSTKLEDSAMYFCASSERAGDGYTFGSGTRLTVV.